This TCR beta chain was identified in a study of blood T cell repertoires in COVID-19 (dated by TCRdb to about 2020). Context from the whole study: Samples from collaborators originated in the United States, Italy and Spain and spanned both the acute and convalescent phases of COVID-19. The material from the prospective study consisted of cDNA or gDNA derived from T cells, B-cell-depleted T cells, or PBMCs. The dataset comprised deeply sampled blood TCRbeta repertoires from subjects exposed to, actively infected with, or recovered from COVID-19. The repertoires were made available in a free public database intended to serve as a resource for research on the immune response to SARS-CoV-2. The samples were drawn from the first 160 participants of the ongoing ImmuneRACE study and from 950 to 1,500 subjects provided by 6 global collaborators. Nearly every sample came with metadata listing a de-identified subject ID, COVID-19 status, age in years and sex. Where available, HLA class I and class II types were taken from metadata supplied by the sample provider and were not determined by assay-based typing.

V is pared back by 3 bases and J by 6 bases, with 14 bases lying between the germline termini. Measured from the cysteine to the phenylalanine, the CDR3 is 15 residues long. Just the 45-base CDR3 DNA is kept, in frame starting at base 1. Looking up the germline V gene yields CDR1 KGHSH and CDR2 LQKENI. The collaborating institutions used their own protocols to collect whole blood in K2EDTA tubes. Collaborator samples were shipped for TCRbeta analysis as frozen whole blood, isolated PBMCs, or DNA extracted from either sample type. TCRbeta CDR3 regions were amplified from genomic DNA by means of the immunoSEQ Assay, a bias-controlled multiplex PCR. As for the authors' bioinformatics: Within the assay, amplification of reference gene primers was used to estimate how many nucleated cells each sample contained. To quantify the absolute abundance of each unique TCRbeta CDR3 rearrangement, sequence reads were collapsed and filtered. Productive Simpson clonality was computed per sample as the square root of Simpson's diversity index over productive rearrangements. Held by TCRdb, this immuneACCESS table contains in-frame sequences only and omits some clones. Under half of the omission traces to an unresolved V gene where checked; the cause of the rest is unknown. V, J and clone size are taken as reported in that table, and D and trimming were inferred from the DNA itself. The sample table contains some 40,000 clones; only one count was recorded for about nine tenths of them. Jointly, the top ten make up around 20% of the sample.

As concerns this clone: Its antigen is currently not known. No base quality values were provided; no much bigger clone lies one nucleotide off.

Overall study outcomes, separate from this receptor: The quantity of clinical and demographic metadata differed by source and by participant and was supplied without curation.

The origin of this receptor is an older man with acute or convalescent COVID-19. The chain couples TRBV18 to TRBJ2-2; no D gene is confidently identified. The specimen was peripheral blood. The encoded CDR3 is CASSPIMAEAGELFF. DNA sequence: TGTGCCAGCTCACCTATCATGGCAGAGGCCGGGGAGCTGTTTTTT.